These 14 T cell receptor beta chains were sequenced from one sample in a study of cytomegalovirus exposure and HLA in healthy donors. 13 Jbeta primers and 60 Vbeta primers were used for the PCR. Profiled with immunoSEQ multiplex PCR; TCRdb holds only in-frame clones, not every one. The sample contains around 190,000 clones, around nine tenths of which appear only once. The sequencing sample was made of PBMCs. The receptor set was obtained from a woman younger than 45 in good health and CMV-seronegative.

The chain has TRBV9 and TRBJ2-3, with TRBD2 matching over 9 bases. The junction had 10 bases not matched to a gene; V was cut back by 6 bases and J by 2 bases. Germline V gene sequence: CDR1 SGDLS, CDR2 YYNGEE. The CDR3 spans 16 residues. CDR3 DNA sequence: TGTGCCAGCACAACGGGAATAGCGGGGGCCACAGATACGCAGTATTTT. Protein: CASTTGIAGATDTQYF.

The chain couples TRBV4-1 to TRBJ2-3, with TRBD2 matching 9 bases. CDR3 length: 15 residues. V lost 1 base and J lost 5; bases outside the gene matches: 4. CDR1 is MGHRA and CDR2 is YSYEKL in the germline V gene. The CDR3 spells CASSQGGLAGDTQYF. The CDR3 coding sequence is TGCGCCAGCAGCCAAGGGGGACTAGCAGGAGATACGCAGTATTTT.

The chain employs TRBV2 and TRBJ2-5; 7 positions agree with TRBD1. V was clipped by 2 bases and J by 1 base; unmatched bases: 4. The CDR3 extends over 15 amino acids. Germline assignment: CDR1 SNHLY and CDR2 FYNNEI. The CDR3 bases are TGTGCCAGCAGTGAAAGGGGGCGCATCCAAGAGACCCAGTACTTC. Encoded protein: CASSERGRIQETQYF.

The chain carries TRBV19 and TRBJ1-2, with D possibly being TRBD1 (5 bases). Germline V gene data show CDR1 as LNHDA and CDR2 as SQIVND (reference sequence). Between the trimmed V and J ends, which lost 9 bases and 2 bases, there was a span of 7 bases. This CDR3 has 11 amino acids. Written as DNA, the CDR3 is TGTGCCAGCAGGGAAAACTATGGCTACACCTTC. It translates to CASRENYGYTF.

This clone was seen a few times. Here the CDR3 reads CASSQDPGSYGYTF. DNA for the CDR3: TGCGCCAGCAGCCAAGACCCAGGGTCCTATGGCTACACCTTC. The chain is built from TRBV4-1 and TRBJ1-2, with TRBD1 as a possible D gene (5 bases). This CDR3 has 14 amino acids. Trimming removed 0 bases at V and 4 bases at J, with 9 bases between. CDR1 and CDR2 (germline): MGHRA, YSYEKL.

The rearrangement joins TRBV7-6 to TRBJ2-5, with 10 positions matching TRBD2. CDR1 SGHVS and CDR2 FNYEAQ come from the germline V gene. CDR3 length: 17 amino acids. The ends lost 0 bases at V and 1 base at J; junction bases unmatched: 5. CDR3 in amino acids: CASSLALSSGGQETQYF. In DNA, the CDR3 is TGTGCCAGCAGCTTAGCGCTTTCTAGCGGGGGCCAAGAGACCCAGTACTTC.

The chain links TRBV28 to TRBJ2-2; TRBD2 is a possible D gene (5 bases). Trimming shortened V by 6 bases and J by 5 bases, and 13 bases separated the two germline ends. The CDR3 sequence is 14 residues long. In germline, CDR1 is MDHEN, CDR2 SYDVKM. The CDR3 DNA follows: TGTGCCAGCAGGTTCGGGGAGTGGACCGGGGAGCTGTTTTTT. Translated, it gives CASRFGEWTGELFF.

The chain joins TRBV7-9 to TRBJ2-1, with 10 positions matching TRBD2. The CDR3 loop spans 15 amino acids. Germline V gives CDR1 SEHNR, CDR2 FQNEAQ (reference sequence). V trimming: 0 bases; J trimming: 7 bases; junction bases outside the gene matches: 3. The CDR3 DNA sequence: TGTGCCAGCAGCTTAGCTCTAGCGGGAGCAAATGAGCAGTTCTTC. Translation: CASSLALAGANEQFF.

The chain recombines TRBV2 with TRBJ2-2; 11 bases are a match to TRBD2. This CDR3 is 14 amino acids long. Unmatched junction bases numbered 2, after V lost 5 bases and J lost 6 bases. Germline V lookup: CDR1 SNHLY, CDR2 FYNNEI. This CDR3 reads CASSRLAGSGELFF. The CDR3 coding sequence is TGTGCCAGCAGTCGACTAGCGGGATCCGGGGAGCTGTTTTTT.

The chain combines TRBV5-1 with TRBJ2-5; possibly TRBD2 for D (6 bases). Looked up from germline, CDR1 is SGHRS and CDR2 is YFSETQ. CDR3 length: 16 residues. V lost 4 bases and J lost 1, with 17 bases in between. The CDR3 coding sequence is TGCGCCAGCAGCCCTTCGGCGGGATCAGGCCAAGAGACCCAGTACTTC. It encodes CASSPSAGSGQETQYF.

As DNA, the CDR3 is TGTGCCAGCAGCACAGGGGGAAGAACCGGGGAGCTGTTTTTT. It codes for CASSTGGRTGELFF. The chain is built from TRBV7-8 and TRBJ2-2; TRBD1 matches 8 bases. The germline V gene has CDR1 SGHVS and CDR2 FQNEAQ. There are 14 residues in the CDR3. Losses at the gene ends were 5 bases for V and 5 bases for J; bases not matched to a gene: 4.

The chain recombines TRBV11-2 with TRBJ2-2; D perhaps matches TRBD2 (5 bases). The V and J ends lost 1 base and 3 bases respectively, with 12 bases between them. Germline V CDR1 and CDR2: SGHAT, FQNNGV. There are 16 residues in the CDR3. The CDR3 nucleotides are TGTGCCAGCAGCTTAGTGGTACAGAGGGACACCGGGGAGCTGTTTTTT. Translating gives CASSLVVQRDTGELFF.

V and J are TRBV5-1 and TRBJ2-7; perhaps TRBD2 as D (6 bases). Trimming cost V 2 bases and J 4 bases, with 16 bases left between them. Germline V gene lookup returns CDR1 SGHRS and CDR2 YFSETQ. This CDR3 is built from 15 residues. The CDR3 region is CASSFTGLAGYEQYF. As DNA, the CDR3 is TGCGCCAGCAGCTTTACCGGCCTGGCGGGGTACGAGCAGTACTTC.

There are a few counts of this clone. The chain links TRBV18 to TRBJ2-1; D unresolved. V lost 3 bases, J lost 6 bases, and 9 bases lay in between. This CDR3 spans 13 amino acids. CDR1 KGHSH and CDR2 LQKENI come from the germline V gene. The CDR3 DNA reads TGTGCCAGCTCACCGGCGGTGTTCAATGAGCAGTTCTTC. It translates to CASSPAVFNEQFF.